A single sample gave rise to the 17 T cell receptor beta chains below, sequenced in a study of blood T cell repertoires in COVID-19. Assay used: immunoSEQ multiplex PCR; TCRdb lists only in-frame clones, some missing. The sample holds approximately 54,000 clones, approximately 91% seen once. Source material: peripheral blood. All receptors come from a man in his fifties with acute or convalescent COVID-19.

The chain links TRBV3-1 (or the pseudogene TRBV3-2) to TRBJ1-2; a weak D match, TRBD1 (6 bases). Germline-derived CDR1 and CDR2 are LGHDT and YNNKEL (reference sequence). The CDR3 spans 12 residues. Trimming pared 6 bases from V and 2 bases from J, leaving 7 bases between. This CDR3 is CASSTGNYGYTF. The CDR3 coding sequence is TGTGCCAGCAGTACAGGGAACTATGGCTACACCTTC.

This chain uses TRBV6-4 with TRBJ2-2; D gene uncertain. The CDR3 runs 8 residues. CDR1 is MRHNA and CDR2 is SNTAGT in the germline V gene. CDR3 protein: CGAGELFF. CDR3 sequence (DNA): TGTGGAGCCGGGGAGCTGTTTTTT.

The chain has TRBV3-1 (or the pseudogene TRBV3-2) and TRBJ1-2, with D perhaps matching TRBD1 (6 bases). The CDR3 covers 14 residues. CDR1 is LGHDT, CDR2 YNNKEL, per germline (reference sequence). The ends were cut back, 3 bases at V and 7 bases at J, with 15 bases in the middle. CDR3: CASSHHETGFGYTF. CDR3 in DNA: TGTGCCAGCAGCCATCACGAGACAGGTTTTGGCTACACCTTC.

The CDR3 DNA is TGTGCCATCAGTGGAATGGGACAGGTGACTGGAAACACCATATATTTT. Amino acids: CAISGMGQVTGNTIYF. The chain recombines TRBV10-3 with TRBJ1-3; 8 nucleotides line up with TRBD1. Germline V gene data show CDR1 as ENHRY and CDR2 as SYGVKD. The junction had 7 bases not matched to a gene; V was cut back by 4 bases and J by 2 bases. CDR3 size: 16 residues.

The CDR3 loop reads CASSYDRDYEQYF. Here the CDR3 DNA reads TGCGCCAGCAGTTACGACAGAGACTACGAGCAGTACTTC. This rearrangement joins TRBV10-2 to TRBJ2-7; D is possibly TRBD1 (5 bases). The V end lost 5 bases, the J end lost 3 bases, and 11 bases lay between the germline ends. The CDR3 has 13 residues. In germline, CDR1 is WSHSY, CDR2 SAAADI.

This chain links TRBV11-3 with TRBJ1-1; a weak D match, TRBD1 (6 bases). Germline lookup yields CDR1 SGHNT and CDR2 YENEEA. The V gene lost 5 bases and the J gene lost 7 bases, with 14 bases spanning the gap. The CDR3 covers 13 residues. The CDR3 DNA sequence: TGTGCCAGCAGCCGGAGAACCAGGGGTGAAGCTTTCTTT. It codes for CASSRRTRGEAFF.

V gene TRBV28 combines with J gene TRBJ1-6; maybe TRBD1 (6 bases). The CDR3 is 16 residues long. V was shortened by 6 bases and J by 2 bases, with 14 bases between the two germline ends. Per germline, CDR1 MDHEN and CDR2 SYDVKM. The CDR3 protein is CASRAPTGTYNSPLHF. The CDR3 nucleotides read TGTGCCAGCAGAGCACCAACAGGGACCTATAATTCACCCCTCCACTTT.

The CDR3 reads CASSRTGLRDTQYF. In nucleotides, the CDR3 is TGTGCCAGTAGTCGCACAGGGTTGAGAGATACGCAGTATTTT. V gene TRBV19 combines with J gene TRBJ2-3; possibly TRBD1 for D (6 bases). V was clipped by 5 bases and J by 5 bases, with 14 bases between them. The germline CDR1 and CDR2 sequences are LNHDA and SQIVND (reference sequence). CDR3 length equals 14 residues.

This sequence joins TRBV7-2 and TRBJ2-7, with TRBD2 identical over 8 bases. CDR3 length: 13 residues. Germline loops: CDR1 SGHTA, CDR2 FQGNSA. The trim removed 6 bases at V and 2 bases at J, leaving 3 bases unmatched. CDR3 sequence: CASSKGLAYEQYF. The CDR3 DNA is TGTGCCAGCAGTAAGGGACTAGCCTACGAGCAGTACTTC.

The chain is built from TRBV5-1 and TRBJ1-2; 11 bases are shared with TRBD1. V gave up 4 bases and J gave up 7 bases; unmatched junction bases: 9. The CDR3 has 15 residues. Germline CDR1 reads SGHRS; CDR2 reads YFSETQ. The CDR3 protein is CASSPGTGGFAGYTF. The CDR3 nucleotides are TGCGCCAGCAGCCCGGGGACAGGGGGATTCGCTGGCTACACCTTC. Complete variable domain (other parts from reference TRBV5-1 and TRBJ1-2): KAGVTQTPRYLIKTRGQQVTLSCSPISGHRSVSWYQQTPGQGLQFLFEYFSETQRNKGNFPGRFSGRQFSNSRSEMNVSTLELGDSALYLCASSPGTGGFAGYTFGSGTRLTVV.

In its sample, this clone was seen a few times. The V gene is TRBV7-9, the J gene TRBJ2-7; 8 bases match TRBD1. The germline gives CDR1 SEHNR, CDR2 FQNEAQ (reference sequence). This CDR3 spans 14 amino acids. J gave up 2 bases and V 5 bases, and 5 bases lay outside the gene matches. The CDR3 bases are TGTGCCAGCAGCCCTGGACAGGGTGCCTACGAGCAGTACTTC. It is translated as CASSPGQGAYEQYF.

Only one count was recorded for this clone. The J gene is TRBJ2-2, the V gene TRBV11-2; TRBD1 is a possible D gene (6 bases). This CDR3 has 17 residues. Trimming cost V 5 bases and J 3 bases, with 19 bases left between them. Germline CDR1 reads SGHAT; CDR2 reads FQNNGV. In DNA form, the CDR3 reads TGTGCCAGCAGCCAAAGGGGGTTTCAGGGGTACACCGGGGAGCTGTTTTTT. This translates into CASSQRGFQGYTGELFF.

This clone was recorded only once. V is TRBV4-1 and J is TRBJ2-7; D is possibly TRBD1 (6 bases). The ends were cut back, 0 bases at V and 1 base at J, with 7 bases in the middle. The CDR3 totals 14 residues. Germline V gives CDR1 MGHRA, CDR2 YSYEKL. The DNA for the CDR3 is TGCGCCAGCAGCCAAGAAGGGGGATCCTACGAGCAGTACTTC. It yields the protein CASSQEGGSYEQYF.

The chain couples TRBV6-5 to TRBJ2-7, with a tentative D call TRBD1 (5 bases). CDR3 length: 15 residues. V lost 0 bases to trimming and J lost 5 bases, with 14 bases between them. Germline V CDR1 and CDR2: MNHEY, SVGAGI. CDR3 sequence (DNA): TGTGCCAGCAGTTACTCGCACAGGTTTACCCACGAGCAGTACTTC. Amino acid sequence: CASSYSHRFTHEQYF.

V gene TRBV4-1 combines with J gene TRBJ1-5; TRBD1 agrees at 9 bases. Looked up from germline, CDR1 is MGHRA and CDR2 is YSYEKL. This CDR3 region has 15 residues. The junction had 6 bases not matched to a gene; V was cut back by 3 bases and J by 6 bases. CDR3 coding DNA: TGCGCCAGCAGCCAGGAACAGGGGGCCGGTCAGCCCCAGCATTTT. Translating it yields CASSQEQGAGQPQHF.

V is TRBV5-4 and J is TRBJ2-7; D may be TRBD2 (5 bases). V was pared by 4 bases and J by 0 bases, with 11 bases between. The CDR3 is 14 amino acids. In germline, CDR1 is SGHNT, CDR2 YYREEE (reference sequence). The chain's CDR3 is CASSIGITSYEQYF. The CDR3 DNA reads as TGTGCCAGCAGCATCGGGATTACCTCCTACGAGCAGTACTTC.

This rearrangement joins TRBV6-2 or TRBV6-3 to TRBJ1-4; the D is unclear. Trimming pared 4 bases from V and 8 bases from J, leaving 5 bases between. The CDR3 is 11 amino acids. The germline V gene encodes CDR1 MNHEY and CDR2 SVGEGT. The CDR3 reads CASSSGEKLFF. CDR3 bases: TGTGCCAGCAGTTCAGGAGAAAAACTGTTTTTT.